This T cell receptor (beta chain) was recovered during a study of blood T cell repertoires in COVID-19. Study-wide context: COVID-19 samples, acute and convalescent, were from the United States, Italy and Spain.

Trimming pared 5 bases from V and 3 bases from J, leaving 7 bases between. Germline V CDR1 and CDR2: MDHEN, SYDVKM. The CDR3 consists of 12 residues. Study processing details: By means of reference gene primer amplification, nucleated cell counts were estimated. Generated by immunoSEQ multiplex PCR, the TCRdb table keeps only in-frame clones and is missing some. V and J calls and clone size are given by that table; D and trimming were obtained from the DNA. The table includes 200,000 to 250,000 clones, about three quarters detected once. There are a few counts of this clone. This rearrangement joins TRBV28 to TRBJ1-2; D possibly corresponds to TRBD1 (5 bases). The receptor comes from a woman aged 70-85 years with acute or convalescent COVID-19. Sequenced: peripheral blood. CDR3 bases: TGTGCCAGCAGTGTCAGGGACTATGGCTACACCTTC. Translation: CASSVRDYGYTF.